This section outlines one TCR beta chain sequence together with its context. Per the germline V gene, CDR1 is SGHAT and CDR2 is FQNNGV. The CDR3 contains 14 residues. Trimming shortened V by 2 bases and J by 3 bases, and 11 bases separated the two germline ends. The sample belongs to a study of cytomegalovirus exposure and HLA in healthy donors. About the study: Findings of an earlier analysis included some 120 million unique TCR beta sequences from 190 million or so T cells.

PCR was performed using 60 Vbeta and 13 Jbeta primers. Assay: immunoSEQ multiplex PCR; the TCRdb copy retains only in-frame clones and omits some. Of hundreds of thousands of clones listed, roughly two thirds were seen once; the top ten hold under 2.5%. The sequenced sample consisted of PBMCs. The chain recombines TRBV11-2 with TRBJ2-7; tentative D call: TRBD2 (5 bases). The TCR comes from a female donor in good health and CMV-seronegative. The CDR3 loop reads CASSLTSPSYEQYF. Here the CDR3 DNA reads TGTGCCAGCAGCTTAACTAGTCCCAGCTACGAGCAGTACTTC.